This T cell receptor (beta chain) derives from a study of cytomegalovirus exposure and HLA in healthy donors. Study-wide results and limits: Reports showed the classifier diagnosing cytomegalovirus status with high specificity and sensitivity. CMV serostatus was the sole immune exposure information available.

As concerns this clone: Its antigen is not known.

Both 60 Vbeta primers and 13 Jbeta primers went into the PCR. TCRdb keeps only in-frame clones here, not all; method: immunoSEQ multiplex PCR. The sample has some 180,000 clones, around three quarters seen once. This receptor was identified in a woman in her twenties or thirties in good health and CMV-seropositive. Sequencing used PBMCs.

The CDR3 DNA is TGCGCCAGCAGCCAAGAGCGGAGCGGGGGGGCCCGAGATACGCAGTATTTT. Its protein product is CASSQERSGGARDTQYF. This chain uses TRBV4-1 with TRBJ2-3; TRBD2 aligns across 10 bases. Germline lookup yields CDR1 MGHRA and CDR2 YSYEKL. Trimming removed 0 bases from V and 5 bases from J; junction bases left unmatched: 8. The CDR3 runs 17 residues.